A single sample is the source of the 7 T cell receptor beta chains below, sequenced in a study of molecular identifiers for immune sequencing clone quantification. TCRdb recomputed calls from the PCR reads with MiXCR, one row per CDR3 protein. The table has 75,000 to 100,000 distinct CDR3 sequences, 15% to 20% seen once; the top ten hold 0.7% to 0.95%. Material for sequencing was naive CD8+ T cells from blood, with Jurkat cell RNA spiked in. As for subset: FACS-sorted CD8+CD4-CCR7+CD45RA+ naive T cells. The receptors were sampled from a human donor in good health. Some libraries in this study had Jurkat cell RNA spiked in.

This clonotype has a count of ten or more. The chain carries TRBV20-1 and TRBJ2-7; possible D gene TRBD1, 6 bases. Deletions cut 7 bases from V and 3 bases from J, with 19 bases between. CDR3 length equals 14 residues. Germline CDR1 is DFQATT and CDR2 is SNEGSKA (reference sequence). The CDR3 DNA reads TGCAGTGTCCGACCCCGGGACATTTACTACGAGCAGTACTTC. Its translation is CSVRPRDIYYEQYF.

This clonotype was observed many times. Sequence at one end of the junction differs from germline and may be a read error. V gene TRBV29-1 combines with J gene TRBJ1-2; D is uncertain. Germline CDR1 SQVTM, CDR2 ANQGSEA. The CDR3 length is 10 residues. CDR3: CSVQESGYTF. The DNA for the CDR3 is TGCAGCGTTCAAGAGTCTGGCTACACCTTC.

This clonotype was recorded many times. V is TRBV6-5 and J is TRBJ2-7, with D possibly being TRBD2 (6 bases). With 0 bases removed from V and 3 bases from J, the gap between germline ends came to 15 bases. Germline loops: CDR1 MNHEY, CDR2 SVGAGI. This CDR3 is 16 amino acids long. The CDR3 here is CASSYSASGGIYEQYF. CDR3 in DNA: TGTGCCAGCAGTTACTCCGCGTCTGGAGGGATCTACGAGCAGTACTTC.

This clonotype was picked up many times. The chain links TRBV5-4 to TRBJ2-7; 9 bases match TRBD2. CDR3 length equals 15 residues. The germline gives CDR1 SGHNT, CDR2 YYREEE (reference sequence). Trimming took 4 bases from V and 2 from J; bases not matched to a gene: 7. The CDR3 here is CASSQQGGGAYEQYF. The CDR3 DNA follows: TGTGCCAGCAGCCAACAGGGCGGGGGGGCCTACGAGCAGTACTTC.

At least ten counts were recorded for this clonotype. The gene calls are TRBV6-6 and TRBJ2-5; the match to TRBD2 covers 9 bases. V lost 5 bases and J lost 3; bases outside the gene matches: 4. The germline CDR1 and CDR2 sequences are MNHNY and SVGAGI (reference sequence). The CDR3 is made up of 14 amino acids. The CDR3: CASSIVAGEETQYF. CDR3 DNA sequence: TGTGCCAGCAGTATAGTAGCGGGAGAAGAGACCCAGTACTTC.

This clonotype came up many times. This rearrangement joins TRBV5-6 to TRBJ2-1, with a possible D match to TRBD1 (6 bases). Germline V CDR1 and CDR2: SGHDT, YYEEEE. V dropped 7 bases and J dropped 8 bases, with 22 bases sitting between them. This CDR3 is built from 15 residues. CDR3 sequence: CASEEGDRLFDEQFF. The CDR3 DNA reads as TGTGCCAGCGAAGAAGGTGACAGGTTGTTTGATGAGCAGTTCTTC.

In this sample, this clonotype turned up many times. CDR3 nucleotides: TGCGCCAGCAGCCAAGAGGCAGCAACTAATGAAAAACTGTTTTTT. As protein: CASSQEAATNEKLFF. The V call is TRBV4-3, the J call TRBJ1-4; no firm D call. Trimming stripped 0 bases from V and 0 bases from J, with 5 bases between. The CDR3 is made up of 15 amino acids. The germline V gene encodes CDR1 LGHNA and CDR2 YSLEER.